This T cell receptor beta chain was identified during a study of T cells in Graves' hyperthyroidism and ophthalmopathy. Germline V gene data show CDR1 as MNHEY and CDR2 as SVGEGT. CDR3 length equals 16 residues. Trimming at V came to 5 bases and at J to 4 bases, leaving 10 bases not matched to a gene. The CDR3 regions of TCR beta were amplified from RNA transcripts. The HTBI primer set was used in a first-round RT-PCR of the TCR CDR3. TCRdb analysed the multiplex PCR reads with MiXCR anew, one entry per CDR3 protein. In the table there are roughly 600,000 distinct CDR3 sequences, around 15% of which are singletons. Study-wide results and limits: Most expanded thyroid clonotypes above 0.001 recurred in blood.

This clonotype appeared many times. What it binds is not known. The V call is TRBV6-2 or TRBV6-3, the J call TRBJ2-7, with 11 bases fitting TRBD1. The source of this sequence is a woman aged 45-65 years with Graves' ophthalmopathy. Sequenced material: blood. The CDR3: CASSPHRDRGSYEQYF. CDR3 sequence (DNA): TGTGCCAGCAGTCCACACCGGGACAGGGGGTCGTACGAGCAGTACTTC.